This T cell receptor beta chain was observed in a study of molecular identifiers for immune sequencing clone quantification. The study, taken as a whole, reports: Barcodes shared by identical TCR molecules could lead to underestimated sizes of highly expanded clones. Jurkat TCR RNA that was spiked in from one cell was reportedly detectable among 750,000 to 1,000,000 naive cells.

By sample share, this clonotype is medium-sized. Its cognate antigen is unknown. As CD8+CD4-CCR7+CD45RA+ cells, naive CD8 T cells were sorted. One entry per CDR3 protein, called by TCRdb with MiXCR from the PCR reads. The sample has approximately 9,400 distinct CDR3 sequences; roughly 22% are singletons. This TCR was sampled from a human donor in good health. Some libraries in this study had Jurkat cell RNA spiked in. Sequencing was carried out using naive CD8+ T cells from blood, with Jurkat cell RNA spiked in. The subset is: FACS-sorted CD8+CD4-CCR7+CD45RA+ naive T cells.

The CDR3 loop is CASSERDSQETQYF. DNA for the CDR3: TGTGCCAGCAGTGAAAGGGACAGCCAAGAGACCCAGTACTTC. This sequence joins TRBV2 and TRBJ2-5; 7 nucleotides align to TRBD1. Germline lookup yields CDR1 SNHLY and CDR2 FYNNEI. Trimming took 2 bases from V and 1 from J; bases not matched to a gene: 1. The CDR3 spans 14 residues.